This paragraph reports one T cell receptor (beta chain). This receptor's antigen is unknown. Per-base qualities were not stored, and no clone one base away is much larger. These data originate in a study of follicular helper T cells after annual influenza vaccination (dated by TCRdb to about 2017). Background for the entire study: Blood was drawn on days 0, 7 and 28 after each seasonal influenza vaccination. To study recall of cTfh clones, some subjects were followed through successive annual vaccinations in the 2013-2014, 2014-2015 and 2015-2016 seasons. One week after vaccination, a second recruited cohort of about a dozen subjects (Table S1) displayed a similar ICOS+CD38+ cTfh response. Multi-year samples were available for six subjects, with four spanning two vaccination seasons and two spanning three seasons. Samples from 2013-2014 were cryopreserved, whereas samples from about 2015 were processed immediately after collection.

CDR1 SGHTA and CDR2 FQGNSA are derived from the germline V gene. From cysteine to phenylalanine, the CDR3 is 14 amino acids long. Of the read, only the CDR3 DNA is kept; its 42 bases are in frame from base 1. Cut back by 0 bases and 6 bases, the V and J ends lie 11 bases apart. Adults were given seasonal inactivated influenza vaccine (Fluvarix), and sorted blood CD4 subsets were followed by TCRB sequencing before and after vaccination. To be eligible, subjects had to live in the community and must not have received influenza vaccine in the previous 6 months. Subjects were excluded for influenza vaccine contraindications, substance abuse, HIV/AIDS, active malignancy, immunomodulatory medication, or active illness such as respiratory infection. Per time point, between 40 and 100 mL of blood was sampled. Either Ficoll-Paque PLUS or SepMate separation was used to isolate PBMC. CXCR5- memory CD4 T cells were sorted as a comparison non-Tfh subset. Cell subsets were sorted from PBMC on a BD FACS Aria before DNA extraction.

Study-wide findings and limitations: Successive annual vaccinations recalled a recurrent oligoclonal ICOS+CD38+ cTfh response that contained tetramer and AIM influenza-specific clonotypes. In the assessment of influenza clone enrichment, the possibility that the much larger non-cTfh compartments were undersampled could not be ruled out. Day 7 ICOS+CD38+ clones were most often found later in ICOS-CD38- cTfh, suggesting that subset may serve as a memory reservoir. ICOS+CD38+ cTfh clonality correlated with the frequency of that population, and its change correlated with the change in circulating plasmablast frequency. Rare clonotypes could not be sampled because productive TCRB sequences were recovered from only roughly 8.5-22% of the analyzed cells.

The receptor library was made with the immunoSEQ multiplex PCR assay. Adaptive Biotechnologies handled the TCRB amplification, library preparation, sequencing and preliminary bioinformatics at Survey level resolution. As for the authors' bioinformatics: Clonality was calculated in R as 1 minus normalized Shannon entropy, and the Gini index was calculated with the R package ineq. Overlap score was defined as the summed counts of shared sequences divided by the total counts of all sequences in both compared samples. Shared-clonotype significance used Fisher's exact test assuming a theoretical repertoire of 10^7 TCRB sequences. TCRdb provides this immuneACCESS table in a form limited to in-frame rearrangements. Some clones are lacking; in checked studies, under half of them reflect an unresolved V gene, and why the rest are absent is not known. V and J calls plus clone size are reproduced from that table; the DNA served to infer D and trimming. The sample table holds about 10,000 clones, of which approximately 80% were seen once. About 0.87% of the sample is held by the ten biggest clonotypes.

The receptor comes from an adult who received the influenza vaccine. In this chain, TRBV7-2 is recombined with TRBJ1-1, with an unclear D gene assignment. Sample: CXCR5- memory CD4+ T cells sorted from blood, taken 6 weeks after influenza vaccination. The cell subset or site label corresponds to: CXCR5- memory CD4 T cells. The CDR3 region: CASSLALRVPEAFF. The sequence in DNA is TGTGCCAGCAGCTTAGCGCTAAGGGTCCCTGAAGCTTTCTTT.